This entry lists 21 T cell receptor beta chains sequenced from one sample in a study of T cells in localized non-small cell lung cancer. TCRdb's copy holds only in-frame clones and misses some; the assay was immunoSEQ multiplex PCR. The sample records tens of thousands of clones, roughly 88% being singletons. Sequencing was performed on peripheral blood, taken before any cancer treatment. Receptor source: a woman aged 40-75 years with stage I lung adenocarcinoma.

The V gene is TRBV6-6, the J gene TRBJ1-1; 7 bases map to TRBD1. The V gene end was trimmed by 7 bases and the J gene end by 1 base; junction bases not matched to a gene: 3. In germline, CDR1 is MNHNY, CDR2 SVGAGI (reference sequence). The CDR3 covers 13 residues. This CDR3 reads CASTGTANTEAFF. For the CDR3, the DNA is TGTGCCAGCACCGGGACAGCGAACACTGAAGCTTTCTTT.

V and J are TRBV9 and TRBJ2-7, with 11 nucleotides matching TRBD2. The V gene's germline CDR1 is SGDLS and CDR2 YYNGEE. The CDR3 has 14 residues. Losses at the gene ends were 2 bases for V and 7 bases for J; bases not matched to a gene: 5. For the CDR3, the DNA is TGTGCCAGCAGCGTTAGCGGGAGGGTCCAGGAGCAGTACTTC. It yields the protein CASSVSGRVQEQYF.

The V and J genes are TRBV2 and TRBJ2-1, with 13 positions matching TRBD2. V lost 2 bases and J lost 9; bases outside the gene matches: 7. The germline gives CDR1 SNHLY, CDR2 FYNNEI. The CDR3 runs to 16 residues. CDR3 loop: CASSELEGLAGSEQFF. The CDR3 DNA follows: TGTGCCAGCAGTGAACTTGAGGGACTAGCGGGGTCTGAGCAGTTCTTC. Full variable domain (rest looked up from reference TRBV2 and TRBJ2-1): EPEVTQTPSHQVTQMGQEVILRCVPISNHLYFYWYRQILGQKVEFLVSFYNNEISEKSEIFDDQFSVERPDGSNFTLKIRSTKLEDSAMYFCASSELEGLAGSEQFFGPGTRLTVL.

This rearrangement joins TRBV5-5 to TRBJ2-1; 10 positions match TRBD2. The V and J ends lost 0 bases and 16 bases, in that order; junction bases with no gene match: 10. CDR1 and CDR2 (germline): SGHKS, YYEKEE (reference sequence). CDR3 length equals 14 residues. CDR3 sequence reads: CASSLGPLAGVEFF. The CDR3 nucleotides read TGTGCCAGCAGCTTGGGCCCCCTAGCGGGAGTAGAATTCTTC.

The CDR3 bases are TGCGCCAGCAGCCAAGACCCAGACTCTCTCTATGAAAAACTGTTTTTT. Its protein is CASSQDPDSLYEKLFF. The rearrangement links TRBV4-3 to TRBJ1-4; D gene unclear. The CDR3 length is 16 residues. Germline V CDR1 and CDR2: LGHNA, YSLEER. Trimming stripped 0 bases from V and 6 bases from J, with 14 bases between.

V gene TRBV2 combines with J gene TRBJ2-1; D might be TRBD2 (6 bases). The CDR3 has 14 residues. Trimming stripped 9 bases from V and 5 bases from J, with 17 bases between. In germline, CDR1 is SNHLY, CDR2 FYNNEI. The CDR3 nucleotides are TGTGCCAGTAATCCGGGACTCAAAAACAATGAGCAGTTCTTC. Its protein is CASNPGLKNNEQFF.

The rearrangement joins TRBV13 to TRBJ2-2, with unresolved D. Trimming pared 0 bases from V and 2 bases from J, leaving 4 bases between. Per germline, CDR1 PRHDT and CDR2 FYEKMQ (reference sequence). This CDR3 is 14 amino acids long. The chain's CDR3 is CASSLGTNTGELFF. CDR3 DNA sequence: TGTGCCAGCAGCTTAGGTACAAACACCGGGGAGCTGTTTTTT.

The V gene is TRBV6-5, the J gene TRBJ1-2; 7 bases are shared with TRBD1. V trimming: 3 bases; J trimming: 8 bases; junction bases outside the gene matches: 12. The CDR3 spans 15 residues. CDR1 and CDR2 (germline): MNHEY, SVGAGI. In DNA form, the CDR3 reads TGTGCCAGCAGTTATCGGACAGGTCCAGGGGGAGGCTACACCTTC. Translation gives CASSYRTGPGGGYTF.

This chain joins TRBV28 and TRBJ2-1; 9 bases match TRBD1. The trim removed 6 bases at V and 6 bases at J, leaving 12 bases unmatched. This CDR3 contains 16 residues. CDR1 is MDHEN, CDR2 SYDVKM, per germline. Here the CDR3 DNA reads TGTGCCAGCAGCCATGCCGTTGGGACAGGGCTCAATGAGCAGTTCTTC. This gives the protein CASSHAVGTGLNEQFF.

The CDR3: CASRQIAEAYEQYF. The CDR3 DNA reads as TGTGCCAGCAGGCAAATCGCGGAGGCCTACGAGCAGTACTTC. This chain connects TRBV6-6 to TRBJ2-7, with a weak D call TRBD2 (5 bases). Germline V gene data show CDR1 as MNHNY and CDR2 as SVGAGI (reference sequence). The V gene lost 6 bases and the J gene lost 2 bases, with 14 bases spanning the gap. The CDR3 is 14 residues long.

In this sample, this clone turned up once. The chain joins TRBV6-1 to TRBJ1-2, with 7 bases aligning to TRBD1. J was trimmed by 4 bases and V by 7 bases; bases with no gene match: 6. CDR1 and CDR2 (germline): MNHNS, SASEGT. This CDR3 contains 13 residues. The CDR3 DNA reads TGTGCCAGCACGACAGGGTCCGGCTATGGCTACACCTTC. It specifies CASTTGSGYGYTF.

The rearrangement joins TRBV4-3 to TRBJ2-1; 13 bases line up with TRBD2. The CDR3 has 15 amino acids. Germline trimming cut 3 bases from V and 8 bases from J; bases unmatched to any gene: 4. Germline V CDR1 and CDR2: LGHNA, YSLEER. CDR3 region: CASSHGTSGKDEQFF. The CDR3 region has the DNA TGCGCCAGCAGCCACGGGACTAGCGGGAAAGATGAGCAGTTCTTC.

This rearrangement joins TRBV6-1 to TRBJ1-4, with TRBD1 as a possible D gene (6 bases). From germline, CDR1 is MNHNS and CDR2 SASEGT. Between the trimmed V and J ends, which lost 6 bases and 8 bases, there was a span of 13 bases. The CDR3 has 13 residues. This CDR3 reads CASSQLTGEKLFF. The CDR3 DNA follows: TGTGCCAGCAGCCAACTGACAGGAGAAAAACTGTTTTTT.

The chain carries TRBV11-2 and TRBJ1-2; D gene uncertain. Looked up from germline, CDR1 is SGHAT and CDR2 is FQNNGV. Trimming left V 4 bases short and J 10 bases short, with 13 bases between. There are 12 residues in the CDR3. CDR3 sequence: CASSSPHAPYTF. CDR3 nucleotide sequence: TGTGCCAGCAGCTCTCCACACGCGCCCTACACCTTC.

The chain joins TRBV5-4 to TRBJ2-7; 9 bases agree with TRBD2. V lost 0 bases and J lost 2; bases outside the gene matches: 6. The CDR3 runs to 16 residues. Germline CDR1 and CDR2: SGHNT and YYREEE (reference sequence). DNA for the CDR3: TGTGCCAGCAGCTTGGGGGCTAGCGGGGTTCCCTACGAGCAGTACTTC. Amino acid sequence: CASSLGASGVPYEQYF. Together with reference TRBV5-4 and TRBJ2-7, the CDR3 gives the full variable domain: ETGVTQSPTHLIKTRGQQVTLRCSSQSGHNTVSWYQQALGQGPQFIFQYYREEENGRGNFPPRFSGLQFPNYSSELNVNALELDDSALYLCASSLGASGVPYEQYFGPGTRLTVT.

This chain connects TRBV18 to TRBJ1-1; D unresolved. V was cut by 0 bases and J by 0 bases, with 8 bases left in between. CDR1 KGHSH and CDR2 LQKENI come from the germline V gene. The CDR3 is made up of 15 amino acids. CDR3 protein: CASSPPRVLNTEAFF. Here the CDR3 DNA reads TGTGCCAGCTCACCACCCAGAGTGTTGAACACTGAAGCTTTCTTT.

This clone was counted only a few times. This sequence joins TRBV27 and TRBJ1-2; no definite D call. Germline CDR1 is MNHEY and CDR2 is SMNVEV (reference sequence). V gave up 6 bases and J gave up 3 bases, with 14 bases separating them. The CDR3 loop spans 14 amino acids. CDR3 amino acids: CASSIDGVYYGYTF. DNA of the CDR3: TGTGCCAGCAGCATCGACGGGGTCTACTATGGCTACACCTTC.

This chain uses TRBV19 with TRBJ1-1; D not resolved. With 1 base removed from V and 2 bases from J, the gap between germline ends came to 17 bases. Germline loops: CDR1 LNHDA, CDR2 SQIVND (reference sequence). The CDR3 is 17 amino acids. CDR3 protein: CASSIASLPPVNTEAFF. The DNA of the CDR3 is TGTGCCAGTAGTATAGCCTCCCTACCTCCCGTCAACACTGAAGCTTTCTTT.

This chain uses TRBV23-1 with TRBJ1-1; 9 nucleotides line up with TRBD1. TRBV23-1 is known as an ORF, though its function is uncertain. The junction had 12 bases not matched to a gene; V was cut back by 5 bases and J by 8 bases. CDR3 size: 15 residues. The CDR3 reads CASSECPRDRDEAFF. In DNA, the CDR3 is TGCGCCAGCAGTGAATGCCCCCGGGACAGGGACGAAGCTTTCTTT.

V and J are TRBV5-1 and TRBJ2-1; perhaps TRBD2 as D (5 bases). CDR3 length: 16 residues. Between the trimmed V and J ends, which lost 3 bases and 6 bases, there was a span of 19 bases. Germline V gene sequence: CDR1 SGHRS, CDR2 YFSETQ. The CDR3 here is CASSSQPAVGPNEQFF. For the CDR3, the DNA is TGCGCCAGCAGCTCCCAGCCAGCGGTGGGCCCCAATGAGCAGTTCTTC.

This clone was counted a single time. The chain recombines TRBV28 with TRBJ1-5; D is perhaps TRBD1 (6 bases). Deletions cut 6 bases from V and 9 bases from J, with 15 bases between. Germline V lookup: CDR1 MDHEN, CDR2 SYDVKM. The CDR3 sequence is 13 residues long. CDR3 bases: TGTGCCAGCAGGCCTACGGGGGCCGGGCCCCAGCATTTT. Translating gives CASRPTGAGPQHF.